Below, 6 T cell receptor beta chains from the same sample are listed, as sequenced in a study of cytomegalovirus exposure and HLA in healthy donors (dated by TCRdb to about 2017). The method behind the library was the immunoSEQ multiplex PCR assay. A mixture of 60 forward primers for TCR Vbeta segments and 13 reverse primers for TCR Jbeta segments was used in the multiplex PCR. Entries here come from immuneACCESS through TCRdb and include only in-frame sequences with V and J called. Some clones fail to appear in such tables; in the studies checked, an unresolved V gene covers under half of the shortfall, and the cause of the remainder is unknown. Across this sample there are about 160,000 clones, with 80% seen only once. In total, the top ten clones hold 1.3% of the sample. Sequencing was performed on PBMCs. The origin of the receptors is a man aged 25-40 years in good health and CMV-seronegative.

This clone occurred once. This sequence joins TRBV5-8 and TRBJ2-7; D is perhaps TRBD1 (5 bases). V was shortened by 0 bases and J by 2 bases, with 12 bases between the two germline ends. Germline CDR1 is SGHTS and CDR2 is YDEGEE. This CDR3 has 15 residues. The DNA of the CDR3 is TGTGCCAGCAGCTTGGAGGGCAGGGCAACCTACGAGCAGTACTTC. Residues: CASSLEGRATYEQYF.

Here the CDR3 DNA reads TGTGCCAGTAGTATAGATCAGCCGGGGAGCAATCAGCCCCAGCATTTT. It specifies CASSIDQPGSNQPQHF. This chain links TRBV19 with TRBJ1-5; no definite D call. Trimming shortened V by 0 bases and J by 1 base, and 10 bases separated the two germline ends. Per the germline V gene, CDR1 is LNHDA and CDR2 is SQIVND (reference sequence). The CDR3 is made up of 16 amino acids. Full variable domain (rest looked up from reference TRBV19 and TRBJ1-5): DGGITQSPKYLFRKEGQNVTLSCEQNLNHDAMYWYRQDPGQGLRLIYYSQIVNDFQKGDIAEGYSVSREKKESFPLTVTSAQKNPTAFYLCASSIDQPGSNQPQHFGDGTRLSIL.

This chain joins TRBV16 and TRBJ1-2; 10 nucleotides match TRBD1. The CDR3 spans 18 residues. Germline CDR1 and CDR2: KGHSY and FQNENV. Germline trimming cut 2 bases from V and 7 bases from J; bases unmatched to any gene: 16. The CDR3 coding sequence is TGTGCCAGCAGCCAAACCGGGACAGGGGACAACTCTCGCCGTGGCTACACCTTC. It is translated as CASSQTGTGDNSRRGYTF.

The J gene is TRBJ2-5, the V gene TRBV25-1; D may be TRBD2 (7 bases). The germline V gene has CDR1 MGHDK and CDR2 SYGVNS. The CDR3 loop spans 13 amino acids. Deletions cut 5 bases from V and 8 bases from J, with 15 bases between. CDR3 sequence: CASSFEGGGTQYF. In nucleotides, the CDR3 is TGTGCCAGCAGTTTTGAGGGAGGGGGTACCCAGTACTTC.

This clone was recorded only once. The chain links TRBV4-2 to TRBJ2-1, with 12 bases identical to TRBD2. The V segment lost 0 bases and the J segment 15 bases; nucleotides outside the gene matches: 15. There are 17 residues in the CDR3. Germline CDR1 and CDR2: LGHNA and YNFKEQ. The DNA of the CDR3 is TGTGCCAGCAGCCAAGATGGCTCCGGGACTAGCGGGTTGAGGGCGTTCTTC. Its protein product is CASSQDGSGTSGLRAFF.

The rearrangement joins TRBV4-2 to TRBJ2-2, with 8 bases identical to TRBD1. This CDR3 has 16 amino acids. The trim removed 4 bases at V and 5 bases at J, leaving 9 bases unmatched. Germline V gene sequence: CDR1 LGHNA, CDR2 YNFKEQ. The CDR3 here is CASSPRTGSETGELFF. The CDR3 DNA sequence: TGTGCCAGCAGCCCCCGGACAGGGAGCGAGACCGGGGAGCTGTTTTTT.